This entry is about one TCR beta chain. The table lists this clone with a few counts. The target of this receptor is not known. Base qualities were left out, and no much larger clone turns up one base away. The donors were limited-stage small-cell lung cancer patients who had surgical resection in Hangzhou, China, between about 2008 and 2020. Every donor underwent upfront surgery with no preoperative chemotherapy or radiotherapy, and no donor received immunotherapy either before or after surgery. In the sequenced cohort of fewer than 25 patients, every patient was either a smoker or a heavy second-hand smoker. Three regions were collected from each tumor FFPE block by a grid approach so that spatial heterogeneity of the primary tumors was represented. Tumor regions were macrodissected to enrich malignant cells, and only regions expected to yield at least 150 ng DNA were selected. To characterize T cell repertoire heterogeneity, the study applied multi-region TCR-beta sequencing to resected limited-stage small-cell lung cancers and to tumor-adjacent lung tissue. The AllPrep DNA/RNA FFPE Kit (Qiagen) was used to extract genomic DNA from FFPE tissue.

The immunoSEQ hsTCRB Kit, with multiplexed V- and J-gene primers, was used to amplify TCR-beta CDR3 regions from genomic DNA. Unique DNA barcodes were added in a second PCR, and samples were pooled together with a negative and a positive control. An Illumina MiSeq running a 150-cycle paired-end protocol was used to sequence the pooled TCR-beta libraries. In the paper's pipeline: Adaptive Biotechnologies processed the raw sequencing data into a report containing normalized, annotated TCR-beta repertoires. To compute T-cell density, TCR-beta templates were normalized to usable DNA, with usable DNA estimated through amplification of housekeeping genes. Richness was the count of unique rearrangements, and clonality was defined as 1 minus Pielou's evenness. Intratumor TCR heterogeneity between regions was quantified with the Jaccard index, the Morisita overlap index, and the proportion of shared top-20 clonotypes. Sourced from immuneACCESS, this table was stored by TCRdb with only in-frame sequences that have V and J called. A share of the clones is absent; for the studies checked, an unresolved V gene accounts for under half, and the remainder has no known explanation. The V and J calls and clone size are taken from that table; D and trimming were inferred from the DNA. This sample comprises 6,000 or so clones, 76% of them detected only once. The ten biggest clones cover around 9% of the sample.

This specimen comes from a study of T cells and copy number aberrations in small-cell lung cancer (dated by TCRdb to 2020 to 2022). With regard to the full study: Whole-exome sequencing of the same tumor regions was paired with TCR repertoire sequencing so that T cell metrics could be related to mutations and copy number aberrations. Tumor TCR data were available for over 16 patients, and roughly 14 patients had TCR data from both tumor and normal tissue. The full study reports these points: All specimens consisted of formalin-fixed paraffin-embedded tissue, which is known to introduce sequencing artifacts. Because surgical resection is uncommon in small-cell lung cancer, the study was limited by a small sample size, and the findings need validation. High heterogeneity of the TCR repertoire was observed across regions, with roughly 79.9-97.7% of clones restricted to a single region, representing a lower overlap than in localized NSCLC. Lower T-cell density, richness and clonality were observed in tumors than in adjacent lung tissue, although the difference in density was not significant. Higher copy number aberration burden was negatively correlated with tumor T-cell density, richness and clonality.

The material sequenced was tumor tissue. This TCR came from a middle-aged man with small cell lung cancer.

The CDR3 sequence is CASSDGPNYGYTF. The DNA sequence is given as TGTGCCAGCAGCGATGGACCTAACTATGGCTACACCTTC. Recombination linked TRBV9 to TRBJ1-2, with the D gene too uncertain to name. CDR1 and CDR2, looked up from the germline V gene, are SGDLS and YYNGEE. The germline ends are 6 bases apart after V is trimmed by 3 bases and J by 0 bases. Inclusive of the bounding cysteine and phenylalanine, the CDR3 is 13 residues long. The read is trimmed to its CDR3 DNA, 39 bases read in frame from base 1.